Below, 23 T cell receptor beta chains from the same sample are listed, as sequenced in a study of blood T cells in healthy people across ages (dated by TCRdb to between 2015 and 2016). Receptor libraries were prepared by 5' RACE. TCRdb records Illumina HiSeq 2500 as the sequencer. A second PCR of roughly 7 to 11 cycles was performed with a sample-barcoded 5' primer and a J-beta primer mix. TCRdb's own reprocessing of the public reads used fastp at Q25 and MiXCR and kept productive beta chains. Entries that share a CDR3 protein sequence are merged under the most common genes and DNA. The sample yields 800,000 or so distinct CDR3 sequences; about half were counted once. About a sixth of the sample is taken by the ten largest. The sample comprised blood. The source of these receptors is a man older than 75 in good health.

This clonotype showed up just a few times. This rearrangement joins TRBV20-1 to TRBJ2-1, with D maybe TRBD2 (6 bases). The length of the CDR3 is 15 residues. Trimming left V 3 bases short and J 3 bases short, with 15 bases between. In germline, CDR1 is DFQATT, CDR2 SNEGSKA (reference sequence). This chain's CDR3 is CSASGSETYYNEQFF. The DNA of the CDR3 is TGCAGTGCTAGCGGGAGCGAAACTTACTACAATGAGCAGTTCTTC.

The chain links TRBV29-1 to TRBJ2-3; D is uncertain. The CDR3 extends over 13 amino acids. Trimming took off 2 bases at V and 0 bases at J, with 6 bases between the two ends. The germline gives CDR1 SQVTM, CDR2 ANQGSEA. CDR3: CSVEITSTDTQYF. Here the CDR3 DNA reads TGCAGCGTTGAAATTACGAGCACAGATACGCAGTATTTT.

The genes are TRBV7-2 and TRBJ1-4; a possible D gene is TRBD1 (6 bases). The V end was cut by 5 bases, the J end by 5 bases, with 15 bases between. The CDR3 runs to 15 residues. CDR1 and CDR2 (germline): SGHTA, FQGNSA. DNA of the CDR3: TGTGCCAGCAGCCCAGCCGGGACACGAAATGAAAAACTGTTTTTT. Amino acids: CASSPAGTRNEKLFF.

This chain links TRBV20-1 with TRBJ2-1; 12 nucleotides align to TRBD2. With 1 base clipped from V and 14 bases from J, the junction kept 12 bases outside the gene matches. The CDR3 consists of 15 residues. Germline V gene data show CDR1 as DFQATT and CDR2 as SNEGSKA (reference sequence). The CDR3 DNA is TGCAGTGCTAGAGGCCCTAGCGGGGGGGGCTTGACTGAGTTCTTC. Translation gives CSARGPSGGGLTEFF.

This clonotype showed up just a few times. The V and J genes are TRBV20-1 and TRBJ2-3; TRBD1 matches at 9 bases. There are 16 residues in the CDR3. The V segment lost 3 bases and the J segment 4 bases; nucleotides outside the gene matches: 11. The germline V gene encodes CDR1 DFQATT and CDR2 SNEGSKA (reference sequence). The CDR3 loop is CSASTLGQGNADTQYF. Here the CDR3 DNA reads TGCAGTGCTAGTACTTTGGGACAGGGAAACGCAGATACGCAGTATTTT.

This clonotype was seen more than once but under ten times. This sequence joins TRBV2 and TRBJ1-1; weak D call: TRBD1 (6 bases). Per germline, CDR1 SNHLY and CDR2 FYNNEI. V was pared by 2 bases and J by 5 bases, with 18 bases between. The CDR3 has 16 amino acids. CDR3 sequence (DNA): TGTGCCAGCAGTGAATTCGGTGCAGGGGCGGGGACTGAAGCTTTCTTT. Protein sequence: CASSEFGAGAGTEAFF.

J is TRBJ2-3 and V is TRBV12-3 or TRBV12-4; D may be TRBD1 (6 bases). Trimming removed 6 bases at V and 4 bases at J, with 17 bases between. The CDR3 is 15 residues long. This CDR3 is CASSPYTGSPDTQYF. The CDR3 DNA follows: TGTGCCAGCAGCCCCTACACAGGGTCCCCAGATACGCAGTATTTT.

The J gene is TRBJ2-1, the V gene TRBV5-6; the D gene is possibly TRBD1 (5 bases). The J call may not be correct, given that the DNA end is closer to TRBJ2-7. The CDR3 has 13 amino acids. Germline CDR1 reads SGHDT; CDR2 reads YYEEEE. CDR3 residues: CASSLRGYNEQYF. The CDR3 DNA reads TGTGCCAGCAGCTTGAGGGGTTACAACGAGCAGTACTTC.

There are a few counts of this clonotype. The chain links TRBV5-1 to TRBJ2-1; possibly TRBD2 for D (7 bases). Per germline, CDR1 SGHRS and CDR2 YFSETQ. V was trimmed by 4 bases and J by 6 bases, leaving 17 bases between them. The CDR3 is 15 amino acids. DNA of the CDR3: TGCGCCAGCAGCCACGGGGGGCTTGGGGGCAATGAGCAGTTCTTC. Amino acid sequence: CASSHGGLGGNEQFF.

The chain is built from TRBV20-1 and TRBJ2-3; 7 bases map to TRBD2. The CDR3 is 16 residues long. Trimming at V came to 1 base and at J to 0 bases, leaving 7 bases not matched to a gene. Germline V gives CDR1 DFQATT, CDR2 SNEGSKA (reference sequence). The CDR3 protein is CSARGGPSGSTDTQYF. CDR3 nucleotide sequence: TGCAGTGCTAGAGGGGGCCCTAGCGGTAGCACAGATACGCAGTATTTT.

This clonotype occurred many times. The chain links TRBV7-8 to TRBJ2-7; tentatively, D is TRBD1 (5 bases). The CDR3 length is 15 residues. Per germline, CDR1 SGHVS and CDR2 FQNEAQ. Trimming removed 5 bases at V and 3 bases at J, with 17 bases between. The CDR3 spells CASSVRVYGYYEQYF. The CDR3 DNA is TGTGCCAGCAGCGTCAGGGTGTATGGGTACTACGAGCAGTACTTC.

The chain employs TRBV20-1 and TRBJ2-1; TRBD2 agrees at 14 bases. The trim removed 6 bases at V and 9 bases at J, leaving 4 bases unmatched. CDR3 length: 13 amino acids. Germline V gives CDR1 DFQATT, CDR2 SNEGSKA (reference sequence). The CDR3 loop reads CSARTSGRFEQFF. As DNA, the CDR3 is TGCAGTGCCAGGACTAGCGGGAGGTTTGAGCAGTTCTTC.

This clonotype has just a few counts. This chain uses TRBV7-2 with TRBJ2-7, with TRBD2 as a possible D gene (6 bases). CDR3 length: 15 amino acids. V gave up 5 bases and J gave up 2 bases, with 16 bases separating them. Germline V lookup: CDR1 SGHTA, CDR2 FQGNSA. CDR3 protein: CASSADYSQAYEQYF. The CDR3 DNA reads TGTGCCAGCAGCGCGGACTATTCGCAGGCCTACGAGCAGTACTTC.

The gene calls are TRBV20-1 and TRBJ2-7, with 7 positions matching TRBD1. Per the germline V gene, CDR1 is DFQATT and CDR2 is SNEGSKA (reference sequence). The junction had 8 bases not matched to a gene; V was cut back by 0 bases and J by 6 bases. The CDR3 has 14 residues. The CDR3 here is CSARDNRGFSEQYF. Written as DNA, the CDR3 is TGCAGTGCTAGAGATAACAGGGGATTTTCCGAGCAGTACTTC.

J is TRBJ2-3 and V is TRBV6-6, with 7 positions matching TRBD1. The CDR3 contains 16 residues. The J segment lost 2 bases and the V segment lost 6 bases, leaving 11 bases of the junction unmatched. CDR1 is MNHNY and CDR2 is SVGAGI in the germline V gene (reference sequence). The CDR3 loop reads CASRALGTASTDTQYF. The CDR3 DNA is TGTGCCAGCAGAGCTCTAGGGACAGCTTCCACAGATACGCAGTATTTT.

Ten or more counts support this clonotype. The chain is built from TRBV29-1 and TRBJ1-4, with D perhaps TRBD1 (5 bases). Germline V gene data show CDR1 as SQVTM and CDR2 as ANQGSEA. There are 14 residues in the CDR3. The V end lost 3 bases, the J end lost 10 bases, and 18 bases lay between the germline ends. The CDR3 protein is CSVEKQETGAKLFF. CDR3 DNA: TGCAGCGTTGAGAAACAGGAAACTGGAGCAAAACTGTTTTTT.

The chain employs TRBV3-1 and TRBJ2-1; the match to TRBD2 covers 12 bases. Germline CDR1 LGHDT, CDR2 YNNKEL (reference sequence). CDR3 length equals 15 residues. The trim removed 2 bases at V and 8 bases at J, leaving 4 bases unmatched. Here the CDR3 reads CASSQTSGRRDEQFF. For the CDR3, the DNA is TGTGCCAGCAGCCAAACTAGCGGGAGGAGGGATGAGCAGTTCTTC.

The chain recombines TRBV18 with TRBJ2-5, with 7 bases identical to TRBD1. The CDR3 runs to 17 residues. V shed 3 bases, J shed 11 bases, and the junction held 21 bases outside the gene matches. CDR1 and CDR2 (germline): KGHSH, LQKENI. The DNA of the CDR3 is TGTGCCAGCTCACCGTACAAAGGGCAGGGGGTATTCAATGAGCAGTACTTC. This translates into CASSPYKGQGVFNEQYF.

This clonotype has just a few counts. The rearrangement joins TRBV28 to TRBJ2-5, with TRBD1 matching 8 bases. The J segment lost 5 bases and the V segment lost 5 bases, leaving 7 bases of the junction unmatched. Per the germline V gene, CDR1 is MDHEN and CDR2 is SYDVKM. The CDR3 runs 14 residues. Written as DNA, the CDR3 is TGTGCCAGCAGTGACCAGGGGGCCCGGGAGACCCAGTACTTC. It translates to CASSDQGARETQYF.

The CDR3 coding sequence is TGCAGTGCCAATCCCCCACAGGGGGCCTACTCCTACGAGCAGTACTTC. Its protein product is CSANPPQGAYSYEQYF. This chain joins TRBV20-1 and TRBJ2-7, with 9 nucleotides matching TRBD1. V lost 6 bases and J lost 0; bases outside the gene matches: 12. This CDR3 comprises 16 residues. Germline V CDR1 and CDR2: DFQATT, SNEGSKA (reference sequence).

This chain connects TRBV20-1 to TRBJ1-5; the D gene is possibly TRBD1 (6 bases). Per the germline V gene, CDR1 is DFQATT and CDR2 is SNEGSKA (reference sequence). The CDR3 loop spans 16 amino acids. Trimming pared 1 base from V and 4 bases from J, leaving 17 bases between. CDR3 loop: CSARGRPSGENQPQHF. Written as DNA, the CDR3 is TGCAGTGCTAGAGGGCGGCCATCAGGGGAGAATCAGCCCCAGCATTTT.

The chain employs TRBV18 and TRBJ2-7; 9 bases fit TRBD1. CDR3 length: 15 amino acids. J lost 7 bases, V lost 5 bases, and 12 bases had no gene match. Germline CDR1 and CDR2: KGHSH and LQKENI. The CDR3 region is CASSSRDRDNNEQYF. The CDR3 DNA is TGTGCCAGCTCATCCCGGGACAGGGATAACAATGAGCAGTACTTC.

On this clonotype: One end of the junction does not line up with germline, which may come from a read error. The rearrangement links TRBV7-3 to TRBJ2-1; 13 bases line up with TRBD2. This CDR3 spans 19 amino acids. Germline values: CDR1 SGHTA, CDR2 FQGTGA. The CDR3 protein is CANSSTGTSGVSSYNEQFF. As DNA, the CDR3 is TGTGCCAACAGCTCCACCGGGACTAGCGGGGTTAGCTCCTACAATGAGCAGTTCTTC.